These 18 T cell receptor beta chains share one sample of origin, sequenced in a study of CD8+ T cells in alopecia areata. Extraction of RNA preceded its reverse transcription into cDNA, which served as the sequencing template. TCRdb's table, derived via immunoSEQ multiplex PCR, lists solely in-frame clones and lacks some. The sample gives under 200,000 clones, around 60% of which show up once; 12% to 15% is in the top ten. Treatment noted: oral pan-JAK inhibitor, 5-10 mg twice daily. The material sequenced was CD4+ T cells sorted from blood, taken at week 24, from a patient treated with tofacitinib. The receptors shown here come from a human donor with alopecia areata.

This clone appeared a few times. The rearrangement links TRBV5-1 to TRBJ1-6, with 10 bases fitting TRBD1. After removal of 0 bases from V and 2 bases from J, the junction contained 8 bases not matched to a gene. This CDR3 is built from 19 residues. Looked up from germline, CDR1 is SGHRS and CDR2 is YFSETQ. DNA for the CDR3: TGCGCCAGCAGCTTGGCCTCCGGGACAGGGGTAGCCTATAATTCACCCCTCCACTTT. This translates into CASSLASGTGVAYNSPLHF.

The chain links TRBV11-2 to TRBJ2-1; 7 positions agree with TRBD2. The V and J ends lost 3 bases and 4 bases, in that order; junction bases with no gene match: 18. The germline CDR1 and CDR2 sequences are SGHAT and FQNNGV. The CDR3 sequence is 19 residues long. The CDR3 loop reads CASSFFSSVGGTRYNEQFF. Written as DNA, the CDR3 is TGTGCCAGCAGCTTTTTTAGTTCGGTCGGGGGGACGAGGTACAATGAGCAGTTCTTC.

This sequence joins TRBV30 and TRBJ1-2; D ambiguous. This CDR3 spans 12 amino acids. V was clipped by 5 bases and J by 4 bases, with 11 bases between them. The germline CDR1 and CDR2 sequences are GTSNPN and SVGIG (reference sequence). In DNA form, the CDR3 reads TGTGCCTGGCACGAGGGATTCTATGGCTACACCTTC. Amino acid sequence: CAWHEGFYGYTF.

This rearrangement joins TRBV4-2 to TRBJ2-5; TRBD2 aligns across 7 bases. Germline lookup yields CDR1 LGHNA and CDR2 YNFKEQ. Trimming at V came to 4 bases and at J to 5 bases, leaving 7 bases not matched to a gene. This CDR3 is built from 14 residues. The CDR3 spells CASSPAGPRETQYF. CDR3 in DNA: TGTGCCAGCAGCCCAGCGGGGCCGAGGGAGACCCAGTACTTC.

The rearrangement uses TRBV29-1 and TRBJ1-6; 9 bases agree with TRBD1. The CDR3 sequence is 15 residues long. Germline V gene sequence: CDR1 SQVTM, CDR2 ANQGSEA. V was pared by 6 bases and J by 5 bases, with 8 bases of the junction left unmatched. In DNA, the CDR3 is TGCAGCGTGCTTTCCGGGACAGGGAATAATTCACCCCTCCACTTT. The encoded protein is CSVLSGTGNNSPLHF.

V usage is TRBV30 and J usage is TRBJ1-5, with 11 positions matching TRBD1. This CDR3 is built from 14 residues. V dropped 4 bases and J dropped 5; count of bases not matched to a gene: 4. The germline V gene encodes CDR1 GTSNPN and CDR2 SVGIG (reference sequence). CDR3 loop: CAWKGQGGYQPQHF. The CDR3 coding sequence is TGTGCCTGGAAGGGACAGGGGGGATATCAGCCCCAGCATTTT. The complete variable domain, with remaining parts taken from reference TRBV30 and TRBJ1-5, reads SQTIHQWPATLVQPVGSPLSLECTVEGTSNPNLYWYRQAAGRGLQLLFYSVGIGQISSEVPQNLSASRPQDRQFILSSKKLLLSDSGFYLCAWKGQGGYQPQHFGDGTRLSIL.

This clone appeared a few times. The gene calls are TRBV30 and TRBJ2-1; D tentatively fits TRBD1 or TRBD2 (6 bases each). Germline V gene data show CDR1 as GTSNPN and CDR2 as SVGIG (reference sequence). CDR3 length equals 12 residues. Trimming shortened V by 4 bases and J by 6 bases, and 10 bases separated the two germline ends. As DNA, the CDR3 is TGTGCCTGGATTCGGGGGCTCAATGAGCAGTTCTTC. This translates into CAWIRGLNEQFF.

The V and J genes are TRBV18 and TRBJ1-1; D remains unclear. Trimming cost V 2 bases and J 0 bases, with 4 bases left between them. CDR1 is KGHSH and CDR2 is LQKENI in the germline V gene. The CDR3 loop spans 13 amino acids. CDR3 region: CASSPGVNTEAFF. The CDR3 DNA follows: TGTGCCAGCTCACCAGGAGTGAACACTGAAGCTTTCTTT.

The rearrangement links TRBV29-1 to TRBJ1-5; D possibly corresponds to TRBD1 (6 bases). There are 13 residues in the CDR3. Germline values: CDR1 SQVTM, CDR2 ANQGSEA. V was shortened by 2 bases and J by 1 base, with 6 bases between the two germline ends. The DNA of the CDR3 is TGCAGCGTTGAACAGGGGAGCAATCAGCCCCAGCATTTT. This sequence encodes CSVEQGSNQPQHF.

V gene TRBV15 combines with J gene TRBJ1-1; D is undetermined. Germline V gene data show CDR1 as LNHNV and CDR2 as YYDKDF (reference sequence). The ends were cut back, 0 bases at V and 8 bases at J, with 13 bases in the middle. The CDR3 consists of 14 residues. CDR3 in DNA: TGTGCCACCAGCAGAGATCGGGGTGGACGGGAAGCTTTCTTT. This encodes CATSRDRGGREAFF.

The CDR3 here is CAWGQPILYEQYF. CDR3 nucleotides: TGTGCCTGGGGACAGCCCATTCTCTACGAGCAGTACTTC. The J gene is TRBJ2-7, the V gene TRBV30, with TRBD1 as a possible D gene (6 bases). CDR3 length: 13 residues. V was trimmed by 5 bases and J by 3 bases, leaving 14 bases between them. CDR1 and CDR2 from the germline V gene are GTSNPN and SVGIG (reference sequence).

This chain uses TRBV4-1 with TRBJ2-7, with 9 bases aligning to TRBD2. CDR3 size: 15 residues. Unmatched junction bases numbered 9, after V lost 4 bases and J lost 5 bases. Per the germline V gene, CDR1 is MGHRA and CDR2 is YSYEKL. This CDR3 reads CASSRLGLAVNEQYF. For the CDR3, the DNA is TGCGCCAGCAGCCGGTTGGGACTAGCCGTCAACGAGCAGTACTTC.

The chain combines TRBV25-1 with TRBJ2-7; the D is unclear. The CDR3 has 14 amino acids. Trimming took 0 bases from V and 5 from J, leaving 11 bases between them. Germline V gives CDR1 MGHDK, CDR2 SYGVNS. CDR3 sequence (DNA): TGTGCCAGCAGTGAATATTACGAAGGAAACGAGCAGTACTTC. Translation gives CASSEYYEGNEQYF.

About this clone: Other nucleotide sequences from this sample produce the same CDR3. The V call is TRBV29-1, the J call TRBJ1-1; unclear D gene. The germline CDR1 and CDR2 sequences are SQVTM and ANQGSEA. The V end was cut by 4 bases, the J end by 1 base, with 4 bases between. The CDR3 is 11 residues long. CDR3 in amino acids: CSVVGNTEAFF. The DNA of the CDR3 is TGCAGCGTTGTGGGGAACACTGAAGCTTTCTTT.

The chain combines TRBV10-3 with TRBJ2-4, with TRBD2 as a possible D gene (5 bases). The CDR3 spans 13 residues. Trimming pared 2 bases from V and 5 bases from J, leaving 7 bases between. Germline V gives CDR1 ENHRY, CDR2 SYGVKD. CDR3 DNA sequence: TGTGCCATCAGTGAGGAAGCGGAAAACATTCAGTACTTC. Its translation is CAISEEAENIQYF.

This chain links TRBV27 with TRBJ2-7; 8 positions agree with TRBD1. The junction had 8 bases not matched to a gene; V was cut back by 4 bases and J by 0 bases. The CDR3 runs 16 residues. The V gene's germline CDR1 is MNHEY and CDR2 SMNVEV (reference sequence). The CDR3 sequence: CASSSAGQGPSYEQYF. CDR3 bases: TGTGCCAGCAGTTCCGCCGGACAGGGACCCTCCTACGAGCAGTACTTC.

The chain uses TRBV6-1 and TRBJ1-5; the match to TRBD1 covers 9 bases. The junction had 7 bases not matched to a gene; V was cut back by 5 bases and J by 5 bases. The length of the CDR3 is 15 residues. The germline CDR1 and CDR2 sequences are MNHNS and SASEGT. Here the CDR3 DNA reads TGTGCCAGCAGTAACCAGGACAGGGGTGATCAGCCCCAGCATTTT. Translation gives CASSNQDRGDQPQHF.

The J gene is TRBJ2-7, the V gene TRBV2, with 7 nucleotides matching TRBD2. Per germline, CDR1 SNHLY and CDR2 FYNNEI. Losses at the gene ends were 2 bases for V and 7 bases for J; bases not matched to a gene: 5. CDR3 size: 13 residues. CDR3 amino acids: CASSEPRGGEQYF. The DNA for the CDR3 is TGTGCCAGCAGTGAACCCCGGGGAGGGGAGCAGTACTTC. The variable domain in full, completed from reference TRBV2 and TRBJ2-7, reads EPEVTQTPSHQVTQMGQEVILRCVPISNHLYFYWYRQILGQKVEFLVSFYNNEISEKSEIFDDQFSVERPDGSNFTLKIRSTKLEDSAMYFCASSEPRGGEQYFGPGTRLTVT.